The next 26 T cell receptor beta chains were all read from a single sample in a study of CD8 T cells in ankylosing spondylitis. TCRdb called the 5' RACE reads again in MiXCR, with one record for every CDR3 protein. The sample contains a few hundred thousand distinct CDR3 sequences, around 20% of which appear only once. What was sequenced was blood, either unsorted or a sorted T cell fraction (not recorded which). All receptors derive from a female donor with ankylosing spondylitis or in good health (not recorded which).

The chain is built from TRBV27 and TRBJ2-1; tentative D call: TRBD2 (6 bases). Germline loops: CDR1 MNHEY, CDR2 SMNVEV (reference sequence). The V end lost 8 bases, the J end lost 3 bases, and 17 bases lay between the germline ends. The CDR3 loop spans 15 amino acids. CDR3 residues: CASGQLGGNYNEQFF. The CDR3 nucleotides are TGTGCCAGCGGTCAACTGGGCGGGAACTACAATGAGCAGTTCTTC.

The chain recombines TRBV4-3 with TRBJ2-6; weak D call: TRBD2 (5 bases). This CDR3 spans 16 amino acids. V lost 5 bases and J lost 3, with 14 bases in between. In germline, CDR1 is LGHNA, CDR2 YSLEER. CDR3 sequence: CASSSLVGSGANVLTF. CDR3 DNA: TGCGCCAGCAGCTCCCTGGTTGGGAGTGGGGCCAACGTCCTGACTTTC.

J is TRBJ1-5 and V is TRBV12-3 or TRBV12-4, with no clear D. V was trimmed by 8 bases and J by 4 bases, leaving 9 bases between them. This CDR3 comprises 12 residues. CDR3 region: CASAYGNQPQHF. For the CDR3, the DNA is TGTGCCAGCGCTTACGGAAATCAGCCCCAGCATTTT.

This clonotype was observed a few times. The chain combines TRBV24-1 with TRBJ2-7; possibly TRBD2 for D (5 bases). The CDR3 runs 12 residues. The germline gives CDR1 KGHDR, CDR2 SFDVKD. Trimming cost V 7 bases and J 4 bases, with 10 bases left between them. For the CDR3, the DNA is TGTGCCACCAGCAGGACGGGGTACGAGCAGTACTTC. Its translation: CATSRTGYEQYF.

This clonotype was detected only a few times. V usage is TRBV10-3 and J usage is TRBJ1-1, with a weak D call TRBD1 (5 bases). Germline CDR1 is ENHRY and CDR2 is SYGVKD. V was trimmed by 0 bases and J by 7 bases, leaving 12 bases between them. This CDR3 comprises 14 residues. CDR3 sequence: CAISESGREGEAFF. The CDR3 DNA sequence: TGTGCCATCAGTGAGTCGGGCAGGGAAGGTGAAGCTTTCTTT.

This clonotype was observed a few times. The CDR3 DNA sequence: TGTGCCACCAGCGGGCGAATGAGGAACACTGAAGCTTTCTTT. Translating gives CATSGRMRNTEAFF. The chain recombines TRBV15 with TRBJ1-1, with no clear D. Germline V gene sequence: CDR1 LNHNV, CDR2 YYDKDF (reference sequence). The V end lost 5 bases, the J end lost 1 base, and 11 bases lay between the germline ends. The CDR3 sequence is 14 residues long.

This clonotype has a count of ten or more. This chain connects TRBV10-3 to TRBJ1-1; D might be TRBD1 (5 bases). CDR1 is ENHRY, CDR2 SYGVKD, per germline. Trimming stripped 1 base from V and 2 bases from J, with 14 bases between. This CDR3 comprises 16 residues. In nucleotides, the CDR3 is TGTGCCATCAGTGAGTTTGGGAGCAGGGATAACACTGAAGCTTTCTTT. Translating gives CAISEFGSRDNTEAFF.

This clonotype was counted at least ten times. The chain carries TRBV24-1 and TRBJ2-1, with TRBD1 identical over 10 bases. The V and J ends lost 9 bases and 3 bases, in that order; junction bases with no gene match: 4. Germline V gene sequence: CDR1 KGHDR, CDR2 SFDVKD. There are 14 residues in the CDR3. In DNA, the CDR3 is TGTGCCACCTCCGGGACAGGGGTCTACAATGAGCAGTTCTTC. Amino acid sequence: CATSGTGVYNEQFF.

The CDR3 bases are TGTGCCAGCAGTGTGAGACTTAATGGCTACACCTTC. Protein: CASSVRLNGYTF. The genes are TRBV6-1 and TRBJ1-2; no clear D gene. Trimming removed 4 bases at V and 6 bases at J, with 9 bases between. This CDR3 region has 12 residues. Germline lookup yields CDR1 MNHNS and CDR2 SASEGT.

This clonotype was counted at least ten times. The chain uses TRBV29-1 and TRBJ1-2; D unresolved. V lost 2 bases and J 6 bases, leaving 7 bases between the germline ends. Germline V CDR1 and CDR2: SQVTM, ANQGSEA. CDR3 length equals 11 residues. For the CDR3, the DNA is TGCAGCGTTGAAAAAGGACATGGCTACACCTTC. This codes for CSVEKGHGYTF.

This clonotype was counted at least ten times. In DNA form, the CDR3 reads TGCGCCAGCAGCTTAAGCCTAGCGGGGGTCAATGAGCAGTTCTTC. Translated: CASSLSLAGVNEQFF. This chain uses TRBV5-1 with TRBJ2-1, with 10 bases identical to TRBD2. The germline CDR1 and CDR2 sequences are SGHRS and YFSETQ. The CDR3 has 15 amino acids. V was pared by 2 bases and J by 6 bases, with 5 bases of the junction left unmatched.

This clonotype was seen a handful of times. The CDR3 sequence: CAISEGHPSTDTQYF. The CDR3 nucleotides read TGTGCCATCAGTGAAGGCCACCCAAGCACAGATACGCAGTATTTT. The J gene is TRBJ2-3, the V gene TRBV10-3; D not resolved. V was clipped by 3 bases and J by 0 bases, with 10 bases between them. The CDR3 spans 15 residues. Germline V gene data show CDR1 as ENHRY and CDR2 as SYGVKD.

The chain is built from TRBV7-2 and TRBJ1-5; D gene uncertain. CDR1 and CDR2 (germline): SGHTA, FQGNSA. Trimming stripped 1 base from V and 3 bases from J, with 10 bases between. The CDR3 totals 15 residues. This CDR3 is CASSLDPGLNQPQHF. CDR3 nucleotide sequence: TGTGCCAGCAGCTTAGATCCAGGACTCAATCAGCCCCAGCATTTT. Based on the CDR3 plus reference TRBV7-2 and TRBJ1-5, the full variable domain is GAGVSQSPSNKVTEKGKDVELRCDPISGHTALYWYRQSLGQGLEFLIYFQGNSAPDKSGLPSDRFSAERTGGSVSTLTIQRTQQEDSAVYLCASSLDPGLNQPQHFGDGTRLSIL.

The chain joins TRBV7-2 to TRBJ2-7; a weak D match, TRBD2 (5 bases). The CDR3 length is 14 residues. Germline CDR1 SGHTA, CDR2 FQGNSA. The ends were cut back, 2 bases at V and 5 bases at J, with 13 bases in the middle. The CDR3 DNA reads TGTGCCAGCAGCTTACGAGGGTCCGTGGACGAGCAGTACTTC. Amino acid sequence: CASSLRGSVDEQYF.

This clonotype was recorded once. The gene calls are TRBV4-3 and TRBJ2-1; 9 nucleotides agree with TRBD2. Per the germline V gene, CDR1 is LGHNA and CDR2 is YSLEER. There are 16 residues in the CDR3. V was clipped by 4 bases and J by 0 bases; unmatched bases: 4. The CDR3 reads CASSPGTSRSYNEQFF. The CDR3 DNA reads TGCGCCAGCAGCCCCGGGACTAGCCGCTCCTACAATGAGCAGTTCTTC.

This clonotype has more than one count but fewer than ten. The chain employs TRBV20-1 and TRBJ1-1; 7 nucleotides agree with TRBD1. The CDR3 sequence is 10 residues long. The V segment lost 5 bases and the J segment 10 bases; nucleotides outside the gene matches: 4. Germline CDR1 DFQATT, CDR2 SNEGSKA (reference sequence). Here the CDR3 reads CSARTGGAFF. In DNA form, the CDR3 reads TGCAGTGCTCGGACAGGAGGAGCTTTCTTT.

The chain has TRBV10-3 and TRBJ2-6; perhaps D is TRBD1 or TRBD2 (5 bases each). Trimming removed 4 bases from V and 2 bases from J, with 9 bases in between. Germline loops: CDR1 ENHRY, CDR2 SYGVKD. This CDR3 comprises 15 residues. As DNA, the CDR3 is TGTGCCATCAGTGGGGGACCGCCTGGGGCCAACGTCCTGACTTTC. Encoded protein: CAISGGPPGANVLTF.

There are many counts of this clonotype. The chain couples TRBV29-1 to TRBJ1-1; TRBD1 agrees at 9 bases. CDR1 and CDR2 from the germline V gene are SQVTM and ANQGSEA. This CDR3 contains 11 residues. V trimming: 7 bases; J trimming: 11 bases; junction bases outside the gene matches: 8. The CDR3 region is CSGIQGAGAFF. CDR3 in DNA: TGCAGCGGGATACAGGGGGCTGGCGCTTTCTTT.

The V and J genes are TRBV20-1 and TRBJ2-7, with D possibly TRBD1 on 6 matching bases. Per the germline V gene, CDR1 is DFQATT and CDR2 is SNEGSKA (reference sequence). Trimming left V 5 bases short and J 2 bases short, with 10 bases between. This CDR3 contains 12 residues. Here the CDR3 reads CSARTATYEQYF. DNA for the CDR3: TGCAGTGCTCGGACAGCAACCTACGAGCAGTACTTC.

There are a few counts of this clonotype. This chain links TRBV20-1 with TRBJ1-6, with D perhaps TRBD1 (6 bases). Germline V gives CDR1 DFQATT, CDR2 SNEGSKA (reference sequence). The CDR3 is 13 amino acids. Between the trimmed V and J ends, which lost 2 bases and 8 bases, there was a span of 10 bases. This chain's CDR3 is CSARSYRDSPLHF. As DNA, the CDR3 is TGCAGTGCTAGATCATACAGGGATTCACCCCTCCACTTT.

The chain couples TRBV20-1 to TRBJ1-1; a weak D match, TRBD1 (6 bases). V lost 4 bases, J lost 1 base, and 10 bases lay in between. The CDR3 covers 13 residues. From germline, CDR1 is DFQATT and CDR2 SNEGSKA (reference sequence). CDR3 coding DNA: TGCAGTGCTACCAGGACAGAGAACACTGAAGCTTTCTTT. Amino acid sequence: CSATRTENTEAFF.

The chain carries TRBV2 and TRBJ1-2; D unresolved. This CDR3 region has 13 residues. Germline V gene sequence: CDR1 SNHLY, CDR2 FYNNEI. Trimming took off 7 bases at V and 4 bases at J, with 13 bases between the two ends. The DNA of the CDR3 is TGTGCCAGCATCGCCGACTACAGCTATGGCTACACCTTC. Translating it yields CASIADYSYGYTF.

This clonotype appeared a few times. The genes are TRBV29-1 and TRBJ1-1, with D unclear. The length of the CDR3 is 13 residues. CDR1 and CDR2 from the germline V gene are SQVTM and ANQGSEA. V shed 4 bases and J shed 2 bases, with 11 bases lying between them. CDR3 region: CSVVAGPNTEAFF. DNA for the CDR3: TGCAGCGTTGTGGCGGGTCCTAACACTGAAGCTTTCTTT.

This clonotype was counted many times. V gene TRBV20-1 combines with J gene TRBJ2-7; D is possibly TRBD2 (5 bases). The germline V and J ends were trimmed by 6 bases and 3 bases, with 12 bases remaining between them. This CDR3 comprises 12 residues. The germline V gene has CDR1 DFQATT and CDR2 SNEGSKA (reference sequence). The CDR3 DNA reads as TGCAGTGCAACGGACCGGGACTACGAGCAGTACTTC. Protein product: CSATDRDYEQYF.

This clonotype was counted ten times or more. The V call is TRBV7-9, the J call TRBJ2-3, with 10 positions matching TRBD1. The CDR3 is made up of 16 amino acids. The germline V gene encodes CDR1 SEHNR and CDR2 FQNEAQ (reference sequence). V lost 4 bases, J lost 3 bases, and 7 bases stayed unmatched. The CDR3 sequence: CASSSTRTGGTDTQYF. DNA of the CDR3: TGTGCCAGCAGCTCAACGCGGACAGGGGGAACAGATACGCAGTATTTT. Supplemented by reference TRBV7-9 and TRBJ2-3, the full variable domain reads DTGVSQNPRHKITKRGQNVTFRCDPISEHNRLYWYRQTLGQGPEFLTYFQNEAQLEKSRLLSDRFSAERPKGSFSTLEIQRTEQGDSAMYLCASSSTRTGGTDTQYFGPGTRLTVL.

This clonotype was counted a single time. The chain joins TRBV19 to TRBJ2-2, with D maybe TRBD1 (5 bases). This CDR3 is built from 16 residues. The V end lost 5 bases, the J end lost 1 base, and 14 bases lay between the germline ends. Germline assignment: CDR1 LNHDA and CDR2 SQIVND (reference sequence). The DNA of the CDR3 is TGTGCCAGTAGTCCTGACAGTATTTTGAACACCGGGGAGCTGTTTTTT. It encodes CASSPDSILNTGELFF.